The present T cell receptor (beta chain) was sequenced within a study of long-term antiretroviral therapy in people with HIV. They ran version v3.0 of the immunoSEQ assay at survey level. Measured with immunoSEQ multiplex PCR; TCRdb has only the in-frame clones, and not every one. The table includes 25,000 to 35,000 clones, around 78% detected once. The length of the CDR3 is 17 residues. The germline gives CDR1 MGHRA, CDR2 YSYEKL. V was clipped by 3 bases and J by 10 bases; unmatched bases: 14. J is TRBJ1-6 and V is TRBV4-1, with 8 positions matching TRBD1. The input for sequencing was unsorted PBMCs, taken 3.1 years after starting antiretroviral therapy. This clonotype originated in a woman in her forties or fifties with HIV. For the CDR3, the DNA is TGCGCCAGCAGCCACGGAGCGACAGGGGTGGGGCTGTCACCCCTCCACTTT. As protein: CASSHGATGVGLSPLHF.